These 4 T cell receptor beta chains originate from one sample sequenced in a study of CD8 T cells in Susac syndrome. Random hexamers served to reverse transcribe roughly 0.45 to 1 ug RNA. TCRdb re-called the immunoSEQ multiplex PCR reads through MiXCR, storing one row per CDR3 protein. Altogether 100,000 to 150,000 distinct CDR3 sequences are present, 85% to 95% being singletons, with the ten largest covering over 0.3%. The sample taken for sequencing was CD8+ T cells from PBMCs. These receptors originate from a human donor with multiple sclerosis.

In this sample, this clonotype turned up once. This rearrangement joins TRBV4-1 to TRBJ1-3, with D tentatively TRBD1 (6 bases). CDR1 MGHRA and CDR2 YSYEKL come from the germline V gene. The CDR3 is made up of 15 amino acids. V was shortened by 4 bases and J by 8 bases, with 18 bases between the two germline ends. The CDR3 nucleotides are TGCGCCAGCAGCCTCCTGACAGGTCTCCGGGACACCATATATTTT. Residues: CASSLLTGLRDTIYF.

CDR3 region: CASSLGQNEQFF. The CDR3 coding sequence is TGTGCCAGCAGCTTAGGGCAGAATGAGCAGTTCTTC. The genes are TRBV5-6 and TRBJ2-1; D gene uncertain. Per the germline V gene, CDR1 is SGHDT and CDR2 is YYEEEE. V shed 2 bases and J shed 7 bases, with 7 bases lying between them. The CDR3 spans 12 residues.

A single count supports this clonotype. V is TRBV28 and J is TRBJ2-4; D is unclear. This CDR3 is 15 amino acids long. V gave up 5 bases and J gave up 1 base, with 12 bases separating them. Per germline, CDR1 MDHEN and CDR2 SYDVKM. This chain's CDR3 is CASSAHPGAKNIQYF. The CDR3 coding sequence is TGTGCCAGCAGTGCTCATCCCGGGGCCAAAAACATTCAGTACTTC.

The rearrangement uses TRBV5-4 and TRBJ2-2; tentative D call: TRBD1 (6 bases). V dropped 4 bases and J dropped 2 bases, with 12 bases sitting between them. This CDR3 region has 15 residues. CDR1 and CDR2 from the germline V gene are SGHNT and YYREEE (reference sequence). The CDR3 nucleotides read TGTGCCAGCAGCATACAGGGATCAAACACCGGGGAGCTGTTTTTT. Protein product: CASSIQGSNTGELFF.